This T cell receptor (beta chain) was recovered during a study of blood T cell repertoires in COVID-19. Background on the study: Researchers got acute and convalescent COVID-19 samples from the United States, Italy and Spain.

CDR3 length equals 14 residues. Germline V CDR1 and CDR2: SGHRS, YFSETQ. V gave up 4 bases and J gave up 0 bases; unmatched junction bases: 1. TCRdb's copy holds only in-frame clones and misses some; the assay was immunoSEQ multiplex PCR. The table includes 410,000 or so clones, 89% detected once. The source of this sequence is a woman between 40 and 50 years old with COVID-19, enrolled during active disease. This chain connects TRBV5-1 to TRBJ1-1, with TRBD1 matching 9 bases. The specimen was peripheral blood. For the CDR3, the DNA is TGCGCCAGCAGCGGACAGGGGTTGAACACTGAAGCTTTCTTT. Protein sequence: CASSGQGLNTEAFF. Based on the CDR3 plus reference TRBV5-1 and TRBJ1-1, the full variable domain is KAGVTQTPRYLIKTRGQQVTLSCSPISGHRSVSWYQQTPGQGLQFLFEYFSETQRNKGNFPGRFSGRQFSNSRSEMNVSTLELGDSALYLCASSGQGLNTEAFFGQGTRLTVV.